This record looks at one TCR beta chain sequence and its context. In the study's own analysis: For nucleated cells, counts were estimated from reference gene primer amplification. TCRdb's copy holds only in-frame clones and misses some; the assay was immunoSEQ multiplex PCR. V, J and clone size derive from that table, while D and trimming were established from the DNA sequence. Of tens of thousands of clones in the sample, about 90% were seen once. The sample is drawn from a study of blood T cell repertoires in COVID-19. Study in general: Acute-phase and convalescent COVID-19 samples originated in the United States, Italy and Spain. PBMCs, B-cell-depleted T cells, or T cells provided the cDNA or gDNA that made up the material.

CDR1 is MDHEN and CDR2 is SYDVKM in the germline V gene. The CDR3 loop spans 15 amino acids. V trimming: 6 bases; J trimming: 4 bases; junction bases outside the gene matches: 9. This chain uses TRBV28 with TRBJ2-1, with 7 nucleotides matching TRBD2. This TCR came from an elderly man with acute or convalescent COVID-19. The sequenced sample was peripheral blood. CDR3 residues: CASRPSGARYNEQFF. For the CDR3, the DNA is TGTGCCAGCAGACCCAGCGGGGCAAGGTACAATGAGCAGTTCTTC. The whole variable domain, remainder taken from reference TRBV28 and TRBJ2-1, is DVKVTQSSRYLVKRTGEKVFLECVQDMDHENMFWYRQDPGLGLRLIYFSYDVKMKEKGDIPEGYSVSREKKERFSLILESASTNQTSMYLCASRPSGARYNEQFFGPGTRLTVL.